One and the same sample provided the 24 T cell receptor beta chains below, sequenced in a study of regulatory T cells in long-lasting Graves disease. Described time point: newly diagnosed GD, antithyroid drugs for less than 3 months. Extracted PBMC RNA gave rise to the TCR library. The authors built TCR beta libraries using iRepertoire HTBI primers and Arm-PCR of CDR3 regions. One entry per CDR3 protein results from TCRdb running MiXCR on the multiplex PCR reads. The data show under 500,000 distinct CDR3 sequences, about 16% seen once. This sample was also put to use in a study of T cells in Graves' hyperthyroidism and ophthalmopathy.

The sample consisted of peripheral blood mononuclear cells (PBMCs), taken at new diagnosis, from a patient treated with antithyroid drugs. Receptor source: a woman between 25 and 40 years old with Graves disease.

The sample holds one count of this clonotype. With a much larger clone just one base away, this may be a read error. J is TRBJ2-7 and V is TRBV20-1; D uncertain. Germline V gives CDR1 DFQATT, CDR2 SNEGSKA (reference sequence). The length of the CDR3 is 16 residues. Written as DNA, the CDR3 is TGCGGTGCTAGAGATGTTTTGAGGCAGAGCTCCTACGAGCAGTACTTC. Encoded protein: CGARDVLRQSSYEQYF.

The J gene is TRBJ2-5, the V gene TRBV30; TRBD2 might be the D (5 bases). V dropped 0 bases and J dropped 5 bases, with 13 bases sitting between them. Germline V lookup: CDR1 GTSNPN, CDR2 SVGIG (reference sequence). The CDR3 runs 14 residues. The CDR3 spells CAWSVRGGQETQYF. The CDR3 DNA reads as TGTGCCTGGAGTGTACGGGGTGGCCAGGAGACCCAGTACTTC.

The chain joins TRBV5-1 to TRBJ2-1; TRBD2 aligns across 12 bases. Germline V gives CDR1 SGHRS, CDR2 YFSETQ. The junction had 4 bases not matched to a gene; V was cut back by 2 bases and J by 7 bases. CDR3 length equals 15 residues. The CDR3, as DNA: TGCGCCAGCAGCTTTCTAGCGGGAGGGATGAATGAGCAGTTCTTC. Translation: CASSFLAGGMNEQFF.

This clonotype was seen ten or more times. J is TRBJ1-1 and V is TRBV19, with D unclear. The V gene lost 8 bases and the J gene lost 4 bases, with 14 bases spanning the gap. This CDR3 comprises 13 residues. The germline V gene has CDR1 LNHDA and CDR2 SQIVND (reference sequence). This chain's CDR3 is CASREGGLTEAFF. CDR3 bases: TGTGCCAGTCGAGAGGGAGGTCTCACTGAAGCTTTCTTT.

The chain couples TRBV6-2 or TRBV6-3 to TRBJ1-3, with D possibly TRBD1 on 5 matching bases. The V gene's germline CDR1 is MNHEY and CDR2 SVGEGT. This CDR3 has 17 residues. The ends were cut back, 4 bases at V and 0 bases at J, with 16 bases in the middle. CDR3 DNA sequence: TGTGCCAGCAGTTTTTCCGGGCTCCAGGGCTCTGGAAACACCATATATTTT. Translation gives CASSFSGLQGSGNTIYF.

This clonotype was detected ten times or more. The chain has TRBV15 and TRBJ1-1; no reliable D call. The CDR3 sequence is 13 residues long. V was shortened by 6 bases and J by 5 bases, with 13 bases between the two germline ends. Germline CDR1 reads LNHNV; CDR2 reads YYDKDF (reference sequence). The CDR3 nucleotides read TGTGCCACCAGTTCATGGGGTGGGACTGAAGCTTTCTTT. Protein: CATSSWGGTEAFF.

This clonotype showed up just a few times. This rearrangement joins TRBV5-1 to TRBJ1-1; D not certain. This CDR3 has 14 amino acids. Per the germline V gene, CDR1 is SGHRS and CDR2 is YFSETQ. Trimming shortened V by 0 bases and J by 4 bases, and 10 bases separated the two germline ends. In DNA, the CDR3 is TGCGCCAGCAGCTTGGGGCTCGCGTTCACTGAAGCTTTCTTT. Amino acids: CASSLGLAFTEAFF.

The CDR3 reads CATTGSGNAYNEQFF. The CDR3 bases are TGTGCCACTACGGGTAGCGGGAACGCCTACAATGAGCAGTTCTTC. This chain uses TRBV7-9 with TRBJ2-1; 8 bases align to TRBD2. The CDR3 is 15 residues long. The germline V gene has CDR1 SEHNR and CDR2 FQNEAQ (reference sequence). V lost 10 bases, J lost 2 bases, and 10 bases stayed unmatched.

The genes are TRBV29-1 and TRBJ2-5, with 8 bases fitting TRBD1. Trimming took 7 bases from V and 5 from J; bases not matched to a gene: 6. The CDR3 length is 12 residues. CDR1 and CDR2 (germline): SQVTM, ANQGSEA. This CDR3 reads CSAQGAVETQYF. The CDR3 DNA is TGCAGCGCTCAGGGGGCTGTGGAGACCCAGTACTTC.

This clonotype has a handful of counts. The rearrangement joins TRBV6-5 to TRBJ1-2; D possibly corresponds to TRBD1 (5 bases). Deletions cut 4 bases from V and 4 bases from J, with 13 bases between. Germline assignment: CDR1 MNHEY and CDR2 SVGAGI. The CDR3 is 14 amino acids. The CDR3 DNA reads TGTGCCAGCAGTTCCCCCACAGGCAGCTATGGCTACACCTTC. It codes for CASSSPTGSYGYTF.

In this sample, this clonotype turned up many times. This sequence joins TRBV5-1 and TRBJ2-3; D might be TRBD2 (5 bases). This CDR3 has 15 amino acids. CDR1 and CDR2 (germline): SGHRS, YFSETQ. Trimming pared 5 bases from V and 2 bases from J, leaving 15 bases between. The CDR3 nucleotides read TGCGCCAGCAGGGGAGAGCCGGTAAACACAGATACGCAGTATTTT. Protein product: CASRGEPVNTDTQYF.

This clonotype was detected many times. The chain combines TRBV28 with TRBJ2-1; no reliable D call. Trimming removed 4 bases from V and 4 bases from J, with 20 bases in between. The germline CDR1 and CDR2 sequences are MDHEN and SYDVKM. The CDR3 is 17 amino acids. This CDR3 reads CASSSPSAQAPYNEQFF. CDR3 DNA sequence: TGTGCCAGCAGTTCTCCCTCCGCCCAAGCCCCTTACAATGAGCAGTTCTTC. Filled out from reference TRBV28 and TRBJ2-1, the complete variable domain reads DVKVTQSSRYLVKRTGEKVFLECVQDMDHENMFWYRQDPGLGLRLIYFSYDVKMKEKGDIPEGYSVSREKKERFSLILESASTNQTSMYLCASSSPSAQAPYNEQFFGPGTRLTVL.

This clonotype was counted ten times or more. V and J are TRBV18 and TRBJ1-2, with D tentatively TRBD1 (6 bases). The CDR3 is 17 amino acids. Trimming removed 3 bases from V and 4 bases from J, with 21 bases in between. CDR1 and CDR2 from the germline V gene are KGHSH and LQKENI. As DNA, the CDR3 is TGTGCCAGCTCACCTTCCATGTCGAAGGGGGGCGTCTATGGCTACACCTTC. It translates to CASSPSMSKGGVYGYTF. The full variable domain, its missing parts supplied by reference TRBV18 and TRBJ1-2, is NAGVMQNPRHLVRRRGQEARLRCSPMKGHSHVYWYRQLPEEGLKFMVYLQKENIIDESGMPKERFSAEFPKEGPSILRIQQVVRGDSAAYFCASSPSMSKGGVYGYTFGSGTRLTVV.

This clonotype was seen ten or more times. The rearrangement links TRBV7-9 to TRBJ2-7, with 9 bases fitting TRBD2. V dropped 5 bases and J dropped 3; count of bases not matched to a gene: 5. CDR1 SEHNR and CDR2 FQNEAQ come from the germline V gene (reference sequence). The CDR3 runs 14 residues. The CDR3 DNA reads TGTGCCAGCAGCCCGCGGGAGGGTCTCTACGAGCAGTACTTC. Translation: CASSPREGLYEQYF.

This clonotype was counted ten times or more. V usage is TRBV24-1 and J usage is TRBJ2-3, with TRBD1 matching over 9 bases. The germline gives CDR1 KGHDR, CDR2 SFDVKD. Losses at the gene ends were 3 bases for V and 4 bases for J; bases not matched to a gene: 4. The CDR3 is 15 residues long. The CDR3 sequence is CATSDQGQGPDTQYF. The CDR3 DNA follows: TGTGCCACCAGTGATCAGGGACAGGGTCCAGATACGCAGTATTTT.

CDR3 region: CASSPPGTANTGELFF. Written as DNA, the CDR3 is TGTGCCAGCAGCCCCCCCGGGACAGCGAACACCGGGGAGCTGTTTTTT. This rearrangement joins TRBV7-9 to TRBJ2-2; 7 positions match TRBD1. Germline V gene data show CDR1 as SEHNR and CDR2 as FQNEAQ (reference sequence). Trimming removed 5 bases from V and 0 bases from J; junction bases left unmatched: 6. The CDR3 is made up of 16 amino acids.

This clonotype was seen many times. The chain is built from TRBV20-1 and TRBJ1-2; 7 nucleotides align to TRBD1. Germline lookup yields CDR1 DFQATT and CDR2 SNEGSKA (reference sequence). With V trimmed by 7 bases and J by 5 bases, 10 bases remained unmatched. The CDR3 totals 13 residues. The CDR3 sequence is CSVNDRALYGYTF. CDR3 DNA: TGCAGTGTGAACGACAGGGCCCTTTATGGCTACACCTTC.

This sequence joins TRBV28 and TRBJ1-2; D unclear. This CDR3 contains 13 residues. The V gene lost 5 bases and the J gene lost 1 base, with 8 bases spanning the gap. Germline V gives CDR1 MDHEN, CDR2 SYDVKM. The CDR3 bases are TGTGCCAGCAGTGTACCCCGTAACTATGGCTACACCTTC. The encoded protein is CASSVPRNYGYTF.

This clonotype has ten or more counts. The CDR3 protein is CASSAGTGGEKLFF. CDR3 nucleotide sequence: TGTGCCAGCAGCGCCGGGACAGGGGGCGAGAAACTGTTTTTT. The chain uses TRBV11-2 and TRBJ1-4, with 12 bases aligning to TRBD1. The CDR3 is 14 amino acids. The V gene's germline CDR1 is SGHAT and CDR2 FQNNGV. V trimming: 5 bases; J trimming: 11 bases; junction bases outside the gene matches: 6.

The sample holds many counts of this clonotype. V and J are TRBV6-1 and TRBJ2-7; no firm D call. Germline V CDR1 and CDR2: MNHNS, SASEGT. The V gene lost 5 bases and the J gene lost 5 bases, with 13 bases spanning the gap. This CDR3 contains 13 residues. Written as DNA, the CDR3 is TGTGCCAGCAGTCCCGGGCTTTGGGACGAGCAGTACTTC. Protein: CASSPGLWDEQYF.

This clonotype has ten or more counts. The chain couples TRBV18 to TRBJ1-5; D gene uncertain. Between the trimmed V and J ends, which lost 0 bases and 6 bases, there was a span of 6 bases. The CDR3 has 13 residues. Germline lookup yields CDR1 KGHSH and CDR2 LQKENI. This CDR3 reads CASSPPPGQPQHF. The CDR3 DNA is TGTGCCAGCTCACCACCGCCGGGTCAGCCCCAGCATTTT.

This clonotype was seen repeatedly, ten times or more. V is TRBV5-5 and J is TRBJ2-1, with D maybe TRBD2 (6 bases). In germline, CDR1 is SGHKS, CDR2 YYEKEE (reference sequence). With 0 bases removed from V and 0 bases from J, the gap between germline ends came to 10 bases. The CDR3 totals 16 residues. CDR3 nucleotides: TGTGCCAGCAGCTTGGAGGAGGGAAGCTCCTACAATGAGCAGTTCTTC. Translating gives CASSLEEGSSYNEQFF.

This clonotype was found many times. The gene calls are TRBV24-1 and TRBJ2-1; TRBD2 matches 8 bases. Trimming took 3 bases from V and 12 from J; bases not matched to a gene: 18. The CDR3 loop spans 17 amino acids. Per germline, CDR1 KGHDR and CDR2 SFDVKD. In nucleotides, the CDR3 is TGTGCCACCAGTGATCCTGGGGGAGCGGGAGAGGGGGGGAGGCAGTTCTTC. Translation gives CATSDPGGAGEGGRQFF.

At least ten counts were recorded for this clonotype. CDR3 DNA sequence: TGTGCCAGCAGCTTAGATCCCCAGGCGACCGTCACCACCTTC. Translating gives CASSLDPQATVTTF. The rearrangement uses TRBV11-2 and TRBJ1-2; D gene ambiguous. In germline, CDR1 is SGHAT, CDR2 FQNNGV. The CDR3 totals 14 residues. Trimming pared 0 bases from V and 13 bases from J, leaving 18 bases between.